Each of the 29 T cell receptor beta chains below was sequenced from the same sample in a study of T cell responses to AZD1222 COVID-19 vaccine (TCRdb year 2021). The library was made by the immunoSEQ multiplex PCR assay. TCRdb took this table from immuneACCESS and kept in-frame rearrangements with V and J called. Such tables lack part of the clones; where checked against another copy, unresolved V genes explain under half of the gap, and the rest is unexplained. Counted in this sample were 70,000 to 100,000 clones; approximately 85% of them appeared once. The ten largest clones take up 3.4% of the sample. In the paper's terms, the time point label means: about 28 days (+/-7) after the second vaccine dose. The sequences come from peripheral blood, collected 28 days after the second AZD1222 dose. These receptors all come from an adult who received the AZD1222 COVID-19 vaccine.

V is TRBV29-1 and J is TRBJ2-5, with D unclear. V dropped 4 bases and J dropped 2 bases, with 14 bases sitting between them. Looked up from germline, CDR1 is SQVTM and CDR2 is ANQGSEA. This CDR3 has 14 amino acids. The CDR3 DNA reads as TGCAGCGTTGGGGGTCAGAGGAGTCAAGAGACCCAGTACTTC. Protein: CSVGGQRSQETQYF.

The chain combines TRBV4-1 with TRBJ2-1, with TRBD1 matching 11 bases. Germline V gene sequence: CDR1 MGHRA, CDR2 YSYEKL. The CDR3 has 15 residues. The ends lost 4 bases at V and 5 bases at J; junction bases unmatched: 4. The DNA of the CDR3 is TGCGCCAGCAGCCCGGGACAGGGGGGGAACAATGAGCAGTTCTTC. Its protein product is CASSPGQGGNNEQFF.

The chain links TRBV4-2 to TRBJ1-2; 7 nucleotides line up with TRBD1. The J segment lost 2 bases and the V segment lost 1 base, leaving 7 bases of the junction unmatched. The CDR3 loop spans 16 amino acids. Germline CDR1 is LGHNA and CDR2 is YNFKEQ. In DNA, the CDR3 is TGTGCCAGCAGCCAAGTATCCCCGGGACAGAACTATGGCTACACCTTC. Translating it yields CASSQVSPGQNYGYTF.

The chain carries TRBV5-1 and TRBJ2-3, with 13 bases identical to TRBD2. The CDR3 extends over 17 amino acids. Germline V gene sequence: CDR1 SGHRS, CDR2 YFSETQ. V was pared by 0 bases and J by 10 bases, with 11 bases of the junction left unmatched. The DNA of the CDR3 is TGCGCCAGCAGCTTGGGGGGACTAGCGGGACCAGAAGGTGCGCAGTATTTT. This encodes CASSLGGLAGPEGAQYF.

This chain links TRBV25-1 with TRBJ2-7, with a weak D call TRBD1 (5 bases). Between the trimmed V and J ends, which lost 6 bases and 5 bases, there was a span of 20 bases. This CDR3 has 15 amino acids. Looked up from germline, CDR1 is MGHDK and CDR2 is SYGVNS. Here the CDR3 reads CASSPTGGRVHEQYF. In nucleotides, the CDR3 is TGTGCCAGCAGCCCAACGGGCGGCAGGGTCCACGAGCAGTACTTC.

V usage is TRBV12-2 and J usage is TRBJ2-5; no DNA check was done on the table's D call, TRBD2. TRBV12-2 is marked as a pseudogene. CDR3 length: 18 amino acids. The CDR3 nucleotides read TGTGCAAGTCGCTTAACCCTGCTAGCGGGGGCAAACCAAGAGACCCAGTACTTC. Translated: CASRLTLLAGANQETQYF.

This chain uses TRBV28 with TRBJ1-4, with 8 bases lining up with TRBD1. V lost 6 bases to trimming and J lost 8 bases; unmatched junction nucleotides: 8. Germline values: CDR1 MDHEN, CDR2 SYDVKM. CDR3 size: 14 residues. The CDR3 loop is CASSSDRVTEKLFF. CDR3 nucleotides: TGTGCCAGCAGCTCGGACAGGGTAACAGAAAAACTGTTTTTT.

This clone has only one observation. The V gene is TRBV5-1, the J gene TRBJ1-3; the D gene is possibly TRBD1 (6 bases). From germline, CDR1 is SGHRS and CDR2 YFSETQ. V was trimmed by 3 bases and J by 3 bases, leaving 13 bases between them. The CDR3 totals 15 residues. The CDR3 sequence: CASSSSGANGNTIYF. Written as DNA, the CDR3 is TGCGCCAGCAGCTCCTCAGGGGCAAATGGAAACACCATATATTTT. Together with reference TRBV5-1 and TRBJ1-3, the CDR3 gives the full variable domain: KAGVTQTPRYLIKTRGQQVTLSCSPISGHRSVSWYQQTPGQGLQFLFEYFSETQRNKGNFPGRFSGRQFSNSRSEMNVSTLELGDSALYLCASSSSGANGNTIYFGEGSWLTVV.

The J gene is TRBJ1-4, the V gene TRBV19; D possibly corresponds to TRBD1 (6 bases). Germline V gives CDR1 LNHDA, CDR2 SQIVND (reference sequence). V was pared by 4 bases and J by 3 bases, with 12 bases between. This CDR3 comprises 15 residues. The CDR3 reads CASSTTGTSNEKLFF. The DNA of the CDR3 is TGTGCCAGTAGTACAACCGGGACATCTAATGAAAAACTGTTTTTT. The whole variable domain, filled in from reference TRBV19 and TRBJ1-4, reads DGGITQSPKYLFRKEGQNVTLSCEQNLNHDAMYWYRQDPGQGLRLIYYSQIVNDFQKGDIAEGYSVSREKKESFPLTVTSAQKNPTAFYLCASSTTGTSNEKLFFGSGTQLSVL.

This clone was seen a single time. The rearrangement joins TRBV3-1 (or the pseudogene TRBV3-2) to TRBJ1-2; no clear D gene. Trimming took off 0 bases at V and 2 bases at J, with 7 bases between the two ends. The CDR3 length is 14 residues. CDR1 LGHDT and CDR2 YNNKEL come from the germline V gene (reference sequence). CDR3 loop: CASSQEVSNYGYTF. The CDR3 nucleotides are TGTGCCAGCAGCCAAGAGGTCAGCAACTATGGCTACACCTTC.

The gene calls are TRBV30 and TRBJ2-5; 8 nucleotides line up with TRBD1. The CDR3 length is 14 residues. Germline-derived CDR1 and CDR2 are GTSNPN and SVGIG (reference sequence). The trim removed 3 bases at V and 4 bases at J, leaving 7 bases unmatched. Here the CDR3 DNA reads TGTGCCTGGAGGTGGCAGGGGGCAGGAGAGACCCAGTACTTC. It translates to CAWRWQGAGETQYF.

In nucleotides, the CDR3 is TGTGCCAGCAGCTCCCAATCAGGTCGCGACACCGGGGAGCTGTTTTTT. Protein product: CASSSQSGRDTGELFF. The V and J genes are TRBV11-2 and TRBJ2-2; D gene unclear. The germline V gene has CDR1 SGHAT and CDR2 FQNNGV. Trimming cost V 4 bases and J 3 bases, with 15 bases left between them. CDR3 length: 16 residues.

The chain is built from TRBV28 and TRBJ2-5; 13 bases line up with TRBD2. The junction had 3 bases not matched to a gene; V was cut back by 6 bases and J by 5 bases. The CDR3 runs 14 residues. Germline V lookup: CDR1 MDHEN, CDR2 SYDVKM. The CDR3: CASRGLAGAETQYF. The CDR3 DNA sequence: TGTGCCAGCAGAGGACTAGCGGGAGCCGAGACCCAGTACTTC.

The chain recombines TRBV5-4 with TRBJ1-1; perhaps TRBD1 as D (6 bases). Germline CDR1 reads SGHNT; CDR2 reads YYREEE (reference sequence). V was shortened by 4 bases and J by 1 base, with 11 bases between the two germline ends. The CDR3 spans 14 residues. CDR3 sequence: CASSREQGNTEAFF. The CDR3 DNA reads as TGTGCCAGCAGCCGGGAACAGGGGAACACTGAAGCTTTCTTT.

This clone was observed once. J is TRBJ2-5 and V is TRBV6-2 or TRBV6-3, with a tentative D call TRBD2 (5 bases). This CDR3 is 13 amino acids long. Trimming left V 2 bases short and J 5 bases short, with 9 bases between. CDR1 MNHEY and CDR2 SVGEGT come from the germline V gene. The CDR3 DNA sequence: TGTGCCAGCAGTTACGAGGGTCCGGAGACCCAGTACTTC. Its protein is CASSYEGPETQYF.

On this clone itself: Distinct nucleotide sequences in the sample also encode this CDR3. CDR3 loop: CASRQSSYNSPLHF. Here the CDR3 DNA reads TGTGCCAGTAGACAGAGCTCCTATAATTCACCCCTCCACTTT. The chain combines TRBV19 with TRBJ1-6; D uncertain. The V and J ends lost 6 bases and 0 bases respectively, with 6 bases between them. This CDR3 has 14 amino acids. The germline gives CDR1 LNHDA, CDR2 SQIVND (reference sequence). Together with reference TRBV19 and TRBJ1-6, the CDR3 gives the full variable domain: DGGITQSPKYLFRKEGQNVTLSCEQNLNHDAMYWYRQDPGQGLRLIYYSQIVNDFQKGDIAEGYSVSREKKESFPLTVTSAQKNPTAFYLCASRQSSYNSPLHFGNGTRLTVT.

The rearrangement joins TRBV6-4 to TRBJ2-1, with TRBD2 identical over 11 bases. Germline V gives CDR1 MRHNA, CDR2 SNTAGT. Trimming at V came to 0 bases and at J to 6 bases, leaving 4 bases not matched to a gene. The CDR3 is made up of 16 amino acids. In nucleotides, the CDR3 is TGTGCCAGCAGTGACTCTAGCGGGGGGGGCGTCAATGAGCAGTTCTTC. Protein sequence: CASSDSSGGGVNEQFF.

The rearrangement uses TRBV7-3 and TRBJ2-1; D call uncertain. Trimming removed 5 bases at V and 9 bases at J, with 11 bases between. Germline assignment: CDR1 SGHTA and CDR2 FQGTGA. The CDR3 has 12 amino acids. CDR3 sequence (DNA): TGTGCCAGCAGCACCACATCGGGTGAGCAGTTCTTC. It specifies CASSTTSGEQFF.

This clone occurred once. The junction and the germline gene differ at one end; a read error may be behind it. The chain employs TRBV20-1 and TRBJ1-4; 9 bases line up with TRBD1. The CDR3 covers 14 residues. The germline V gene encodes CDR1 DFQATT and CDR2 SNEGSKA (reference sequence). The CDR3 coding sequence is TGCAGTGCTAGTGGAACAGGGGGCGATGAGAAACTGTTTTTT. This codes for CSASGTGGDEKLFF.

This chain uses TRBV7-9 with TRBJ2-7; possibly TRBD2 for D (6 bases). Germline V gene sequence: CDR1 SEHNR, CDR2 FQNEAQ (reference sequence). Trimming left V 5 bases short and J 5 bases short, with 13 bases between. The CDR3 is 13 residues long. The CDR3, as DNA: TGTGCCAGCAGCCCTGGGGGGACGGACGAGCAGTACTTC. Translating gives CASSPGGTDEQYF.

The V gene is TRBV28, the J gene TRBJ1-4; TRBD1 agrees at 7 bases. V shed 6 bases and J 8 bases; nucleotides not matched to a gene: 9. The CDR3 is 14 residues long. Germline-derived CDR1 and CDR2 are MDHEN and SYDVKM. The CDR3 bases are TGTGCCAGCAGGCCACTAGGGGGCCGAGAAAAACTGTTTTTT. Its protein is CASRPLGGREKLFF.

The chain employs TRBV9 and TRBJ1-6, with a weak D call TRBD1 (5 bases). V was trimmed by 4 bases and J by 7 bases, leaving 15 bases between them. CDR1 and CDR2 from the germline V gene are SGDLS and YYNGEE. The CDR3 sequence is 15 residues long. The CDR3 coding sequence is TGTGCCAGCAGCCTAAACACAGGAGCGAATTCACCCCTCCACTTT. Encoded protein: CASSLNTGANSPLHF.

The rearrangement uses TRBV24-1 and TRBJ2-1; TRBD2 matches 8 bases. The CDR3 extends over 14 amino acids. The germline gives CDR1 KGHDR, CDR2 SFDVKD. Unmatched junction bases numbered 7, after V lost 8 bases and J lost 5 bases. CDR3 sequence: CATNRRGADNEQFF. CDR3 bases: TGTGCCACCAATAGGCGGGGGGCCGACAATGAGCAGTTCTTC.

By share, this clone ranks as medium-sized. V gene TRBV10-2 combines with J gene TRBJ1-1, with D hard to call. The V end was cut by 1 base, the J end by 5 bases, with 8 bases between. Germline CDR1 and CDR2: WSHSY and SAAADI. CDR3 length: 13 amino acids. This CDR3 reads CASSEYGGTEAFF. As DNA, the CDR3 is TGCGCCAGCAGTGAGTATGGCGGAACTGAAGCTTTCTTT.

The J gene is TRBJ1-1, the V gene TRBV14; D is unclear. The CDR3 consists of 16 residues. CDR1 is SGHDN, CDR2 FVKESK, per germline. Trimming pared 0 bases from V and 1 base from J, leaving 12 bases between. The CDR3 bases are TGTGCCAGCAGCCAAGAAGGTGGACTTTGGAACACTGAAGCTTTCTTT. Its protein is CASSQEGGLWNTEAFF.

The V and J genes are TRBV10-1 and TRBJ2-7, with D perhaps TRBD1 (5 bases). CDR1 and CDR2 from the germline V gene are WNHNN and SYGVQD (reference sequence). This CDR3 region has 15 residues. Between the trimmed V and J ends, which lost 1 base and 4 bases, there was a span of 14 bases. The CDR3: CASSEYRGSSYEQYF. CDR3 DNA: TGCGCCAGCAGTGAGTATAGGGGTTCCTCGTACGAGCAGTACTTC.

The rearrangement links TRBV7-2 to TRBJ1-6; 10 nucleotides match TRBD1. The CDR3 is made up of 15 amino acids. The V gene's germline CDR1 is SGHTA and CDR2 FQGNSA. Trimming at V came to 4 bases and at J to 8 bases, leaving 5 bases not matched to a gene. In nucleotides, the CDR3 is TGTGCCAGCAGCTACGAGGGACAGGGGTATTCACCCCTCCACTTT. This encodes CASSYEGQGYSPLHF.

The rearrangement links TRBV5-1 to TRBJ2-7; possible D gene TRBD2, 5 bases. V was trimmed by 4 bases and J by 0 bases, leaving 14 bases between them. This CDR3 has 15 amino acids. CDR1 is SGHRS, CDR2 YFSETQ, per germline. In DNA, the CDR3 is TGCGCCAGCAGCGCTCTAGCTGCGAGCTCCTACGAGCAGTACTTC. Protein sequence: CASSALAASSYEQYF.

This chain joins TRBV7-2 and TRBJ2-1; 10 bases line up with TRBD2. CDR3 length equals 16 residues. Germline V gives CDR1 SGHTA, CDR2 FQGNSA. The V gene end was trimmed by 6 bases and the J gene end by 9 bases; junction bases not matched to a gene: 14. CDR3 protein: CASSPTGSGRALEQFF. For the CDR3, the DNA is TGTGCCAGCAGTCCGACAGGCAGCGGGAGGGCCCTTGAGCAGTTCTTC.